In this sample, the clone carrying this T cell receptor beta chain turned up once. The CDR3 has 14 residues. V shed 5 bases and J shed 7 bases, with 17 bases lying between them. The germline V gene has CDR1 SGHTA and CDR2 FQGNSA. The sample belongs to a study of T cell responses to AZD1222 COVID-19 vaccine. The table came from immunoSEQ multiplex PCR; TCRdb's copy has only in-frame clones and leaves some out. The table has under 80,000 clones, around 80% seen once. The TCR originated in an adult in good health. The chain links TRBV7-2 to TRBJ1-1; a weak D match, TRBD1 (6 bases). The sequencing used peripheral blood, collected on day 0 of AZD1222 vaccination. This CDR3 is CASSRDRSWGEAFF. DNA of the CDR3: TGTGCCAGCAGCCGCGACAGGTCCTGGGGTGAAGCTTTCTTT. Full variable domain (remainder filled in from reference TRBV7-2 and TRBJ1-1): GAGVSQSPSNKVTEKGKDVELRCDPISGHTALYWYRQSLGQGLEFLIYFQGNSAPDKSGLPSDRFSAERTGGSVSTLTIQRTQQEDSAVYLCASSRDRSWGEAFFGQGTRLTVV.